In this sample, the clone carrying this T cell receptor (beta chain) turned up a few times. Its antigen remains unknown. This specimen comes from a study of T cell responses to AZD1222 COVID-19 vaccine. Whole-study findings and limits: Spike-wide coverage was observed for vaccine-associated CD4 TCRs, with dominant responses at 160-218 and 743-854. It should be noted that donors were predominantly white British and more often female, and clonal diversity was possibly underestimated. The repertoires were collected only after the peak T cell response.

This CDR3 comprises 15 residues. The V end lost 5 bases, the J end lost 3 bases, and 16 bases lay between the germline ends. Germline values: CDR1 LNHDA, CDR2 SQIVND (reference sequence). Profiled with immunoSEQ multiplex PCR; TCRdb holds only in-frame clones, not every one. The sample has approximately 74,000 clones, 70% to 90% seen once. The specimen comprised peripheral blood, sampled 28 days after the second AZD1222 dose. This receptor was taken from an adult who received the AZD1222 COVID-19 vaccine. The rearrangement uses TRBV19 and TRBJ1-2; tentative D call: TRBD1 (5 bases). CDR3 loop: CASSPTTGTYYGYTF. The CDR3 coding sequence is TGTGCCAGTAGTCCAACAACAGGTACCTACTATGGCTACACCTTC.